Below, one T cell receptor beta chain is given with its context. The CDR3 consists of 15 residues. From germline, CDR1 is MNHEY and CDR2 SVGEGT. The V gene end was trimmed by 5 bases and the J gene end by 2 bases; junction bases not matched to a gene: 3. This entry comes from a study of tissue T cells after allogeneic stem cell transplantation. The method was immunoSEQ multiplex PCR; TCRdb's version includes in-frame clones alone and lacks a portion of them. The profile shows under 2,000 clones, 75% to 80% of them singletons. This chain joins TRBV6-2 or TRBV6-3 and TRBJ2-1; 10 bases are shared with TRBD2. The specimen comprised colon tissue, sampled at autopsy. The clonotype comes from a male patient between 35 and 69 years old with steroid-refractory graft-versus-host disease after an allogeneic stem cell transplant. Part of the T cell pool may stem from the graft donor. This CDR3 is CASSLSGGTYNEQFF. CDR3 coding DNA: TGTGCCAGCAGTCTTAGCGGGGGGACCTACAATGAGCAGTTCTTC.